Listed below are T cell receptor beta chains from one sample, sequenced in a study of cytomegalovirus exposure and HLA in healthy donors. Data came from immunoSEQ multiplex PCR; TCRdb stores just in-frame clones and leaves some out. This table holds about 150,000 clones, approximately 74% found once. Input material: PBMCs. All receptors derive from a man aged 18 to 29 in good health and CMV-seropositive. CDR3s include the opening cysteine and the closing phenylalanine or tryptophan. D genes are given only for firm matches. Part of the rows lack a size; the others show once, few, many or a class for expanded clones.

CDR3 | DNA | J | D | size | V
CASSQETLSYEQYF | TGTGCCAGCAGCCAAGAGACACTCTCCTACGAGCAGTACTTC | TRBJ2-7 | - | - | TRBV14
CASSLDRGRGEQFF | TGCGCCAGCAGCTTGGACAGGGGAAGGGGTGAGCAGTTCTTC | TRBJ2-1 | TRBD1 | - | TRBV5-1
CAWSGSGHEQFF | TGTGCCTGGAGCGGGAGTGGCCATGAGCAGTTCTTC | TRBJ2-1 | - | - | TRBV30
CATIRAGTGNEQFF | TGTGCCACCATTCGTGCCGGGACAGGGAATGAGCAGTTCTTC | TRBJ2-1 | TRBD1 | - | TRBV6-5
CASSISRGLSGNTIYF | TGTGCCAGTAGTATAAGTAGAGGACTCTCTGGAAACACCATATATTTT | TRBJ1-3 | - | once | TRBV19
CASSAGGTAVTDTQYF | TGTGCCAGCAGTGCTGGGGGGACAGCTGTGACAGATACGCAGTATTTT | TRBJ2-3 | - | few | TRBV6-4
CASSKIAGANTGELFF | TGTGCCAGTAGTAAGATCGCAGGGGCAAACACCGGGGAGCTGTTTTTT | TRBJ2-2 | - | - | TRBV19
CATSRDSREVLRETQYF | TGTGCCACCAGCAGAGATTCGCGGGAGGTCCTGAGGGAGACCCAGTACTTC | TRBJ2-5 | TRBD2 | - | TRBV15
CASSIREGLEQFF | TGTGCCAGTAGTATACGGGAGGGCCTGGAGCAGTTCTTC | TRBJ2-1 | TRBD2 | - | TRBV19
CASSLGLEGSRRQETQYF | TGTGCCAGCAGCTTGGGGCTGGAGGGGAGTCGTCGGCAAGAGACCCAGTACTTC | TRBJ2-5 | - | - | TRBV7-9
CASSIGRGLNQPQHF | TGTGCCAGTAGTATAGGCAGGGGGCTCAATCAGCCCCAGCATTTT | TRBJ1-5 | TRBD1 | - | TRBV19
CASGWGQLKRGTEAFF | TGTGCCAGCGGGTGGGGACAGTTAAAAAGGGGGACTGAAGCTTTCTTT | TRBJ1-1 | TRBD1 | - | TRBV2
CASINPGQSYEQYF | TGTGCCAGCATCAACCCGGGACAAAGTTACGAGCAGTACTTC | TRBJ2-7 | - | - | TRBV2
CASSDLATSYEQYF | TGTGCCAGCAGTGATCTAGCTACCTCCTACGAGCAGTACTTC | TRBJ2-7 | - | once | TRBV25-1
CASSPAGQGAGGYTF | TGTGCCAGCTCACCGGCGGGACAGGGGGCGGGCGGCTACACCTTC | TRBJ1-2 | TRBD1 | - | TRBV18
CASSYSIVGYGYTF | TGTGCCAGCAGTTACTCGATCGTCGGCTATGGCTACACCTTC | TRBJ1-2 | - | - | TRBV6-5
CASSVEGGLVYEQYF | TGTGCCAGCAGTGTTGAGGGGGGGCTAGTCTACGAGCAGTACTTC | TRBJ2-7 | - | - | TRBV6-4
CASRPTGQTLGYTF | TGTGCCAGCAGGCCGACAGGCCAAACCCTCGGCTACACCTTC | TRBJ1-2 | - | - | TRBV28
CASSLSGNPDTQYF | TGTGCCAGCAGCCTCTCGGGTAATCCAGATACGCAGTATTTT | TRBJ2-3 | - | - | TRBV5-4
CASSLYGHTEAFF | TGTGCCAGCAGCTTGTATGGGCACACTGAAGCTTTCTTT | TRBJ1-1 | - | - | TRBV7-3
CASSFGQGYGYTF | TGTGCCAGCAGCTTCGGTCAGGGGTATGGCTACACCTTC | TRBJ1-2 | - | - | TRBV7-9
CASSLIVSGGLTPYEQYF | TGTGCCAGCAGCTTAATTGTTTCAGGGGGACTGACACCCTACGAGCAGTACTTC | TRBJ2-7 | - | - | TRBV7-2
CASSHTTEAFF | TGTGCCAGCAGTCACACAACTGAAGCTTTCTTT | TRBJ1-1 | - | - | TRBV2
CASSYRAEAFF | TGTGCCAGCAGTTATCGCGCTGAAGCTTTCTTT | TRBJ1-1 | - | few | TRBV6-5
CASSQDPDRGEQYF | TGCGCCAGCAGCCAAGATCCGGACAGGGGCGAGCAGTACTTC | TRBJ2-7 | TRBD1 | - | TRBV4-3
CASSKVALGEQYF | TGTGCCAGTAGTAAGGTAGCTCTGGGCGAGCAGTACTTC | TRBJ2-7 | - | - | TRBV19
CASSYGGSYEQYF | TGTGCCAGCAGTTACGGCGGGAGCTACGAGCAGTACTTC | TRBJ2-7 | TRBD2 | - | TRBV6-6
CASSLAQETQYF | TGTGCCAGCAGCTTGGCCCAAGAGACCCAGTACTTC | TRBJ2-5 | - | - | TRBV7-9
CASSPSRGRVETQYF | TGTGCCAGCAGCCCCTCCAGGGGGCGCGTAGAGACCCAGTACTTC | TRBJ2-5 | TRBD1 | - | TRBV5-4
CASSSLARGGYEQYF | TGTGCCAGCAGCTCCTTAGCGAGAGGAGGGTACGAGCAGTACTTC | TRBJ2-7 | - | - | TRBV5-6
CASSLTRGDREAFF | TGTGCCAGCAGTTTGACTCGGGGGGACAGGGAAGCTTTCTTT | TRBJ1-1 | TRBD1 | - | TRBV28
CASSYRTGGNEQFF | TGTGCCAGCAGCTACCGGACGGGAGGGAATGAGCAGTTCTTC | TRBJ2-1 | TRBD2 | - | TRBV28
CASSPRRGPYGYTF | TGTGCCAGCAGCCCTCGGCGGGGGCCATATGGCTACACCTTC | TRBJ1-2 | - | - | TRBV11-2
CASRAQGERTEAFF | TGTGCCAGCAGAGCTCAGGGGGAGCGGACTGAAGCTTTCTTT | TRBJ1-1 | TRBD1 | - | TRBV27
CASTKTGGTYNEQFF | TGTGCCAGCACGAAGACAGGGGGGACCTACAATGAGCAGTTCTTC | TRBJ2-1 | TRBD1 | - | TRBV7-2
CASSERTSHSNQPQHF | TGCGCCAGCAGTGAGCGTACCAGTCATAGCAATCAGCCCCAGCATTTT | TRBJ1-5 | - | - | TRBV10-2
CASSARGLQGSAEAFF | TGTGCCAGCAGTGCCCGAGGCTTGCAGGGGTCTGCTGAAGCTTTCTTT | TRBJ1-1 | - | few | TRBV25-1
CASSWELYREAFF | TGTGCCAGCAGCTGGGAGCTATATCGTGAAGCTTTCTTT | TRBJ1-1 | - | - | TRBV13
CASSIELGTGPGELFF | TGTGCCAGTAGTATAGAATTGGGGACAGGGCCCGGGGAGCTGTTTTTT | TRBJ2-2 | TRBD1 | - | TRBV19
CASSRHPFMNTEAFF | TGTGCCAGCAGCCGACATCCCTTCATGAACACTGAAGCTTTCTTT | TRBJ1-1 | - | - | TRBV7-9
CATSNSNVLTF | TGTGCCACTTCGAACAGCAACGTCCTGACTTTC | TRBJ2-6 | - | - | TRBV6-4
CASSQDFGSFYEQYF | TGTGCCAGCAGCCAAGACTTCGGGAGCTTCTACGAGCAGTACTTC | TRBJ2-7 | - | - | TRBV4-2
CASSIGRATEAFF | TGTGCCAGTAGTATAGGCAGGGCCACTGAAGCTTTCTTT | TRBJ1-1 | - | - | TRBV19
CSVGGSNTGELFF | TGCAGCGTCGGGGGTTCGAACACCGGGGAGCTGTTTTTT | TRBJ2-2 | - | - | TRBV29-1
CASSSSLAGDQEQFF | TGTGCCAGCAGTTCCTCCCTAGCGGGAGACCAGGAGCAGTTCTTC | TRBJ2-1 | TRBD2 | - | TRBV7-9
CASSHTGTGGSTDTQYF | TGTGCCAGCAGCCACACGGGTACGGGGGGGAGCACAGATACGCAGTATTTT | TRBJ2-3 | TRBD2 | - | TRBV7-2
CASSHKISGATYEQYF | TGTGCCAGCAGCCATAAGATCAGCGGGGCCACCTACGAGCAGTACTTC | TRBJ2-7 | TRBD2 | - | TRBV14
CATSPLALNTGELFF | TGTGCCACCAGTCCACTAGCGTTGAACACCGGGGAGCTGTTTTTT | TRBJ2-2 | TRBD2 | - | TRBV19
CASSKLANQRGEQFF | TGTGCCAGTAGTAAGCTAGCGAACCAGCGGGGTGAGCAGTTCTTC | TRBJ2-1 | TRBD2 | - | TRBV19
CASSYLGTGGSYGYTF | TGTGCCAGCAGTTACCTAGGGACAGGGGGCAGCTATGGCTACACCTTC | TRBJ1-2 | TRBD1 | - | TRBV6-6
CASRVTGGAVEKLFF | TGCGCCAGCAGAGTTACAGGGGGCGCGGTTGAAAAACTGTTTTTT | TRBJ1-4 | TRBD1 | - | TRBV5-1
CASRSTGGSYEQYF | TGTGCCAGCAGGTCGACAGGGGGGTCCTACGAGCAGTACTTC | TRBJ2-7 | TRBD1 | - | TRBV5-6
CASSGTGASEKLFF | TGTGCCAGCAGTGGGACAGGGGCAAGTGAAAAACTGTTTTTT | TRBJ1-4 | TRBD1 | - | TRBV2